This TCR beta chain was profiled in a study of control samples from healthy donors and cancer patients. Between the trimmed V and J ends, which lost 0 bases and 0 bases, there was a span of 8 bases. The CDR3 runs 15 residues. CDR1 is LGHDT and CDR2 is YNNKEL in the germline V gene (reference sequence). The protocol was immunoSEQ multiplex PCR, while the TCRdb copy is restricted to in-frame clones and leaves out a portion. Seen here are some 120,000 clones, about 88% observed once, and the top ten hold around 1.8%. This clonotype was obtained from a man aged 18 to 30 in good health. The source material was blood. V gene TRBV3-1 (or the pseudogene TRBV3-2) combines with J gene TRBJ1-1; D might be TRBD1 (6 bases). CDR3 sequence (DNA): TGTGCCAGCAGCCAAGATCGGACAGTGAACACTGAAGCTTTCTTT. The encoded protein is CASSQDRTVNTEAFF.